What follows are 28 T cell receptor beta chains derived from one specimen sequenced in a study of a mutant IDH1 vaccine in newly diagnosed glioma. Time point defined: week 23, last vaccination. One vaccine dose held 300 ug of mutant IDH1 20-mer peptide and came with topical imiquimod. Only in-frame clones appear in the TCRdb table, and some are missing; sequencing was by immunoSEQ multiplex PCR. The sample has about 43,000 clones; about four fifths are singletons. What these receptors recognize is not known. This sample comprised PBMCs, obtained from a glioma patient whose treatment included an IDH1 peptide vaccine. The source is a woman between 18 and 29 years old with glioma. Some clones in this sample may be carry-over from other donors' samples.

The sample holds one count of this clone. The chain joins TRBV5-1 to TRBJ1-1, with 10 positions matching TRBD1. J lost 4 bases, V lost 3 bases, and 9 bases had no gene match. The CDR3 runs 16 residues. In germline, CDR1 is SGHRS, CDR2 YFSETQ. The CDR3, as DNA: TGCGCCAGCAGCTATTTCCGGGGACAGGGGTTCACTGAAGCTTTCTTT. The encoded protein is CASSYFRGQGFTEAFF.

In this sample, this clone turned up once. CDR3 bases: TGTGCCAGCAGTTCCGGGACCACCCGGCCAGATACGCAGTATTTT. Its translation: CASSSGTTRPDTQYF. The chain recombines TRBV27 with TRBJ2-3, with D perhaps being TRBD1 or TRBD2 (5 bases each). Trimming removed 4 bases at V and 4 bases at J, with 15 bases between. Germline CDR1 is MNHEY and CDR2 is SMNVEV (reference sequence). The CDR3 is 15 amino acids.

The chain carries TRBV9 and TRBJ2-1; D may be TRBD1 (6 bases). The ends were cut back, 0 bases at V and 7 bases at J, with 11 bases in the middle. This CDR3 region has 14 residues. CDR1 and CDR2 (germline): SGDLS, YYNGEE. CDR3 DNA sequence: TGTGCCAGCAGCGTAGATTGGGGGCGTAATGAGCAGTTCTTC. It specifies CASSVDWGRNEQFF.

The chain combines TRBV27 with TRBJ2-1; D may correspond to TRBD1 or TRBD2 (5 bases each). The CDR3 is 17 amino acids. The V end lost 4 bases, the J end lost 0 bases, and 16 bases lay between the germline ends. Germline V CDR1 and CDR2: MNHEY, SMNVEV (reference sequence). The CDR3: CASSSSGARSSYNEQFF. As DNA, the CDR3 is TGTGCCAGCAGTTCTTCCGGGGCCCGGAGCTCCTACAATGAGCAGTTCTTC.

The chain links TRBV10-3 to TRBJ2-4; perhaps TRBD2 as D (5 bases). The V and J ends lost 4 bases and 1 base respectively, with 17 bases between them. Germline loops: CDR1 ENHRY, CDR2 SYGVKD. The CDR3 is 17 amino acids. This CDR3 reads CAISAEYGPGAKNIQYF. The CDR3 DNA reads as TGTGCCATCAGTGCCGAATACGGACCGGGGGCCAAAAACATTCAGTACTTC.

The V gene is TRBV9, the J gene TRBJ1-5; no clear D gene. Germline V gene data show CDR1 as SGDLS and CDR2 as YYNGEE. V was trimmed by 4 bases and J by 2 bases, leaving 10 bases between them. The CDR3 has 14 residues. CDR3 DNA: TGTGCCAGCAGCCCTGACTGGGGCAATCAGCCCCAGCATTTT. Protein: CASSPDWGNQPQHF.

The chain employs TRBV5-6 and TRBJ2-2, with D possibly being TRBD1 (6 bases). This CDR3 is built from 16 residues. CDR1 and CDR2 (germline): SGHDT, YYEEEE. V lost 4 bases to trimming and J lost 5 bases, with 18 bases between them. The CDR3 loop is CASSPAGAPGTGELFF. CDR3 in DNA: TGTGCCAGCAGCCCCGCAGGGGCCCCCGGGACCGGGGAGCTGTTTTTT.

The rearrangement uses TRBV4-3 and TRBJ1-3; the D gene is possibly TRBD1 (5 bases). Germline values: CDR1 LGHNA, CDR2 YSLEER. The CDR3 is 15 residues long. Deletions cut 4 bases from V and 0 bases from J, with 10 bases between. CDR3 protein: CASSRDGSSGNTIYF. The DNA of the CDR3 is TGCGCCAGCAGCCGGGACGGTAGCTCTGGAAACACCATATATTTT.

This chain connects TRBV6-6 to TRBJ1-5, with no clear D. V shed 5 bases and J shed 7 bases, with 9 bases lying between them. In germline, CDR1 is MNHNY, CDR2 SVGAGI (reference sequence). The CDR3 has 12 amino acids. The CDR3 loop reads CASSRGGQPQHF. CDR3 bases: TGTGCCAGCAGTCGTGGTGGGCAGCCCCAGCATTTT.

This clone turned up a few times. The V gene is TRBV7-3, the J gene TRBJ1-1; tentatively, D is TRBD1 (5 bases). Germline CDR1 is SGHTA and CDR2 is FQGTGA. V was shortened by 5 bases and J by 0 bases, with 10 bases between the two germline ends. This CDR3 region has 14 residues. The CDR3 coding sequence is TGTGCCAGCAGCCATTCGGGGGTGAACACTGAAGCTTTCTTT. Its protein product is CASSHSGVNTEAFF.

This sequence joins TRBV2 and TRBJ2-5, with 11 bases that match TRBD1. V shed 6 bases and J 3 bases; nucleotides not matched to a gene: 3. Looked up from germline, CDR1 is SNHLY and CDR2 is FYNNEI. The CDR3 contains 14 residues. CDR3 sequence (DNA): TGTGCCAGCAGCAAGGGACAGGGGGAAGAGACCCAGTACTTC. The encoded protein is CASSKGQGEETQYF.

Written as DNA, the CDR3 is TGTGCCATCAGTGGGGACTCAAATGAGCAGTTCTTC. Translation gives CAISGDSNEQFF. The J gene is TRBJ2-1, the V gene TRBV10-3; tentative D call: TRBD2 (6 bases). CDR3 length: 12 amino acids. Germline loops: CDR1 ENHRY, CDR2 SYGVKD. Trimming pared 4 bases from V and 7 bases from J, leaving 8 bases between.

This clone was seen a single time. The chain employs TRBV4-2 and TRBJ1-4; TRBD1 matches at 11 bases. V was pared by 1 base and J by 5 bases, with 3 bases of the junction left unmatched. CDR1 is LGHNA, CDR2 YNFKEQ, per germline. The length of the CDR3 is 16 residues. This chain's CDR3 is CASSQAGTGGNEKLFF. The CDR3, as DNA: TGTGCCAGCAGCCAAGCCGGGACAGGGGGGAATGAAAAACTGTTTTTT.

The V gene is TRBV10-3, the J gene TRBJ2-7; perhaps TRBD2 as D (5 bases). CDR3 length: 14 amino acids. Per the germline V gene, CDR1 is ENHRY and CDR2 is SYGVKD. V dropped 5 bases and J dropped 2 bases, with 13 bases sitting between them. The CDR3 sequence is CAISTQVGAYEQYF. CDR3 DNA sequence: TGTGCCATCAGTACCCAGGTCGGGGCCTACGAGCAGTACTTC.

Comments on this clone: Germline is not matched at one junction end, which may reflect a read error. The V call is TRBV7-6, the J call TRBJ1-2, with TRBD1 identical over 8 bases. The CDR3 loop spans 15 amino acids. Germline V lookup: CDR1 SGHVS, CDR2 FNYEAQ. CDR3 protein: CASTLIQGVYYGYTF. Written as DNA, the CDR3 is TGTGCCAGCACCTTAATACAGGGGGTTTACTATGGCTACACCTTC.

The V and J genes are TRBV6-4 and TRBJ2-5; 8 nucleotides line up with TRBD2. This CDR3 has 15 residues. V dropped 2 bases and J dropped 2; count of bases not matched to a gene: 4. Germline V CDR1 and CDR2: MRHNA, SNTAGT. CDR3 sequence (DNA): TGTGCCAGCAGTGACACGTCTAGCGGGCAAGAGACCCAGTACTTC. This sequence encodes CASSDTSSGQETQYF.

The chain is built from TRBV4-2 and TRBJ2-7; no clear D. The CDR3 sequence is 13 residues long. Trimming removed 8 bases from V and 5 bases from J, with 16 bases in between. Germline CDR1 reads LGHNA; CDR2 reads YNFKEQ. CDR3 loop: CASAEDPRHEQYF. Written as DNA, the CDR3 is TGTGCCAGCGCGGAAGACCCTCGCCACGAGCAGTACTTC.

The CDR3 protein is CASSPGTGGWRNEKLFF. CDR3 bases: TGTGCCAGCAGCCCCGGGACAGGGGGCTGGCGAAATGAAAAACTGTTTTTT. The V and J genes are TRBV9 and TRBJ1-4; TRBD1 aligns across 12 bases. V shed 4 bases, J shed 5 bases, and the junction held 9 bases outside the gene matches. CDR1 and CDR2 from the germline V gene are SGDLS and YYNGEE. This CDR3 has 17 amino acids. Full variable domain (rest looked up from reference TRBV9 and TRBJ1-4): DSGVTQTPKHLITATGQRVTLRCSPRSGDLSVYWYQQSLDQGLQFLIQYYNGEERAKGNILERFSAQQFPDLHSELNLSSLELGDSALYFCASSPGTGGWRNEKLFFGSGTQLSVL.

The gene calls are TRBV5-1 and TRBJ2-5, with TRBD2 matching over 7 bases. This CDR3 is built from 16 residues. V lost 0 bases, J lost 2 bases, and 7 bases stayed unmatched. The germline V gene encodes CDR1 SGHRS and CDR2 YFSETQ. The CDR3 nucleotides read TGCGCCAGCAGCTTGGAGGGAGGGCGGAGGCAAGAGACCCAGTACTTC. Translation: CASSLEGGRRQETQYF.

The chain links TRBV9 to TRBJ2-5; possibly TRBD2 for D (6 bases). Trimming took off 3 bases at V and 5 bases at J, with 8 bases between the two ends. The length of the CDR3 is 12 residues. CDR1 and CDR2 (germline): SGDLS, YYNGEE. Here the CDR3 reads CASSASGETQYF. For the CDR3, the DNA is TGTGCCAGCAGCGCAAGCGGGGAGACCCAGTACTTC.

This chain joins TRBV18 and TRBJ1-1; no firm D call. CDR3 length: 13 amino acids. Trimming pared 2 bases from V and 2 bases from J, leaving 6 bases between. Germline-derived CDR1 and CDR2 are KGHSH and LQKENI. This CDR3 is CASSPLANTEAFF. The CDR3 bases are TGTGCCAGCTCACCATTAGCCAACACTGAAGCTTTCTTT.

The rearrangement joins TRBV4-1 to TRBJ2-7; D unresolved. Looked up from germline, CDR1 is MGHRA and CDR2 is YSYEKL. Trimming removed 4 bases from V and 1 base from J, with 11 bases in between. The CDR3 is 14 amino acids. This CDR3 is CASSLLRDSYEQYF. The CDR3 nucleotides are TGCGCCAGCAGCCTCCTAAGGGATTCCTACGAGCAGTACTTC.

The DNA for the CDR3 is TGTGCCACCAGCACCAGGGAGGGACAGGGGAGTTCGAGTAACTATGGCTACACCTTC. Its protein is CATSTREGQGSSSNYGYTF. The chain carries TRBV15 and TRBJ1-2; 10 positions agree with TRBD1. Germline V lookup: CDR1 LNHNV, CDR2 YYDKDF (reference sequence). This CDR3 contains 19 residues. J was trimmed by 1 base and V by 4 bases; bases with no gene match: 15.

The genes are TRBV25-1 and TRBJ1-3; 8 nucleotides match TRBD1. Trimming at V came to 3 bases and at J to 9 bases, leaving 16 bases not matched to a gene. In germline, CDR1 is MGHDK, CDR2 SYGVNS. The CDR3 is made up of 17 amino acids. The chain's CDR3 is CASSDSAGQGGYSTIYF. The CDR3 nucleotides read TGTGCCAGCAGTGACTCCGCCGGACAGGGCGGTTATAGCACCATATATTTT.

J is TRBJ2-1 and V is TRBV6-6, with D possibly matching TRBD2 (6 bases). The CDR3 loop spans 16 amino acids. Between the trimmed V and J ends, which lost 1 base and 8 bases, there was a span of 18 bases. CDR1 and CDR2 from the germline V gene are MNHNY and SVGAGI (reference sequence). The CDR3 region is CASSYFPIGGFDEQFF. In DNA form, the CDR3 reads TGTGCCAGCAGTTACTTCCCCATTGGGGGGTTCGATGAGCAGTTCTTC.

CDR3 DNA sequence: TGTGCCAGCAGTAGCAGGCCAATCGGGGGCGGGGAGCTGTTTTTT. It translates to CASSSRPIGGGELFF. The chain carries TRBV6-1 and TRBJ2-2, with TRBD2 as a possible D gene (6 bases). The CDR3 runs to 15 residues. Trimming shortened V by 5 bases and J by 7 bases, and 17 bases separated the two germline ends. Germline V gene data show CDR1 as MNHNS and CDR2 as SASEGT.

The rearrangement uses TRBV10-3 and TRBJ1-2; perhaps TRBD1 as D (5 bases). The V end was cut by 10 bases, the J end by 8 bases, with 17 bases between. The CDR3 extends over 12 amino acids. Germline V lookup: CDR1 ENHRY, CDR2 SYGVKD. CDR3 residues: CATFDSLRGYTF. The CDR3 DNA sequence: TGTGCCACCTTCGACAGTTTGCGCGGCTACACCTTC.

V gene TRBV10-3 combines with J gene TRBJ1-1; D is unclear. This CDR3 spans 13 amino acids. Germline lookup yields CDR1 ENHRY and CDR2 SYGVKD. V lost 2 bases and J lost 7, with 11 bases in between. CDR3 nucleotide sequence: TGTGCCATCAGTGAGGGGCAGTCTATTGAAGCTTTCTTT. It is translated as CAISEGQSIEAFF.